This is a list of T cell receptor beta chains from one sample in a study of tumor-infiltrating lymphocytes in primary liver carcinoma. TCRdb re-called the multiplex PCR reads through MiXCR, storing one row per CDR3 protein. Of tens of thousands of distinct CDR3 sequences detected, about 70% appear once; the ten largest clones hold around 23%. Input material: liver tumor tissue from sampling region 2. All receptors derive from a man between 40 and 49 years old with primary liver carcinoma and hepatitis B virus infection. Each CDR3 is given without its conserved first and last residue. For some rows the clone size is stated as once, few or many, or as a class when expanded; others skip it.

j_call,clone_size,v_call,cdr3_aa
TRBJ2-7,medium-sized,TRBV6-1,ASSEAPGQGYEQY
TRBJ2-3,-,TRBV11-2,ANSLDVGALTDTQY
TRBJ1-5,-,TRBV6-6,ASSYRLEYSNKPQH
TRBJ2-1,once,TRBV6-5,ASRPTGAGGYNEQF
TRBJ2-3,-,TRBV4-2,TSGQDTGSTDTQY
TRBJ2-7,-,TRBV12-3/TRBV12-4,ASDGLAGNEQY
TRBJ2-3,once,TRBV5-4,ASSTVTGTSGTDTHY
TRBJ2-2,-,TRBV7-9,ASGSGTGGAGELF
TRBJ2-7,-,TRBV6-1,ATSEGTSGSEAYEQY
TRBJ1-6,-,TRBV4-2,ASSRLDNENSPLH
TRBJ2-1,-,TRBV29-1,SVEDRGQYNQQS
TRBJ1-5,once,TRBV5-6,ASSWWDRNKPQH
TRBJ2-7,many,TRBV5-4,ASSTGTSRDYEQY